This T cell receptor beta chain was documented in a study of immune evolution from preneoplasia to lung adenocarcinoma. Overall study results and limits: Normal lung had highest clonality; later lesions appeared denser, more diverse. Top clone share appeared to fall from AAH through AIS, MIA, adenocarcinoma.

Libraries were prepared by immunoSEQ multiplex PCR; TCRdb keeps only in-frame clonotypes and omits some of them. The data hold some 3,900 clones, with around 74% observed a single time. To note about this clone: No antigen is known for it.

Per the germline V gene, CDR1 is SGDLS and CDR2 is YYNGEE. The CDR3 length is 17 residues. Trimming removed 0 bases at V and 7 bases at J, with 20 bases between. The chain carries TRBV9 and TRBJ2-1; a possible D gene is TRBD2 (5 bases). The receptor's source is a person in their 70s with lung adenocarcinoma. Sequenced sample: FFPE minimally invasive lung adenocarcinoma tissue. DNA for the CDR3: TGTGCCAGCAGCGTAGCTGATGGGAGCGGTGTAAGGAATGAGCAGTTCTTC. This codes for CASSVADGSGVRNEQFF.